This entry describes one T cell receptor beta chain. CDR1 is MNHEY, CDR2 SVGAGI, per germline. Trimming cost V 6 bases and J 8 bases; bases outside gene matches: 10. The CDR3 has 15 amino acids. The data were taken from a study of blood T cell repertoires in COVID-19. Study context: Sample material is recorded as cDNA or gDNA derived from T cells, B-cell-depleted T cells, or PBMCs.

Using immunoSEQ multiplex PCR, the repertoire was profiled, and TCRdb retains in-frame clones only, with some absent. The sample comprises almost 250,000 clones, about 82% of which are singletons, and approximately 5% rests with the top ten. One Seattle source followed patients from active infection through their disease course. The receptor was isolated from a woman aged 80 or over with COVID-19, enrolled during active disease. This rearrangement joins TRBV6-5 to TRBJ1-3; the match to TRBD1 covers 10 bases. Specimen: peripheral blood. CDR3 coding DNA: TGTGCCAGCAGACCAGGGACAGGGGCGAGGGACACCATATATTTT. It translates to CASRPGTGARDTIYF.